A single sample is the source of the 31 T cell receptor beta chains below, sequenced in a study of T cell responses to AZD1222 COVID-19 vaccine. Profiling relied on immunoSEQ multiplex PCR, and the TCRdb table lists in-frame clones only, not all of them. The sample includes 150,000 to 200,000 clones, 80% to 95% of them seen just once. Source: peripheral blood, taken on day 0 of AZD1222 vaccination. The receptors were sampled from an adult in good health.

V is TRBV11-2 and J is TRBJ2-3, with D perhaps matching TRBD1 (6 bases). There are 13 residues in the CDR3. Deletions cut 3 bases from V and 5 bases from J, with 9 bases between. The germline V gene encodes CDR1 SGHAT and CDR2 FQNNGV. CDR3 nucleotide sequence: TGTGCCAGCAGCTTTTCAGGGGAAGATACGCAGTATTTT. Translation gives CASSFSGEDTQYF.

V is TRBV19 and J is TRBJ1-1; D perhaps matches TRBD1 (5 bases). Trimming took 3 bases from V and 11 from J, leaving 25 bases between them. Germline loops: CDR1 LNHDA, CDR2 SQIVND (reference sequence). The CDR3 is 16 residues long. The CDR3 DNA reads as TGTGCCAGTAGTATGAGTCGTCAGGGCGGAAAAGATGGGGCTTTCTTT. Translation: CASSMSRQGGKDGAFF.

The chain employs TRBV14 and TRBJ1-1; tentative D call: TRBD1 (5 bases). Germline V gene lookup returns CDR1 SGHDN and CDR2 FVKESK. Trimming stripped 1 base from V and 1 base from J, with 10 bases between. This CDR3 spans 15 amino acids. This CDR3 reads CASSQGWGKNTEAFF. CDR3 coding DNA: TGTGCCAGCAGCCAAGGATGGGGGAAGAACACTGAAGCTTTCTTT.

This clone was recorded once. This chain uses TRBV27 with TRBJ1-1; D ambiguous. CDR3 length equals 14 residues. Trimming left V 3 bases short and J 1 base short, with 9 bases between. From germline, CDR1 is MNHEY and CDR2 SMNVEV (reference sequence). CDR3 sequence (DNA): TGTGCCAGCAGTTTTCGGACGGGGAACACTGAAGCTTTCTTT. This gives the protein CASSFRTGNTEAFF.

The chain uses TRBV27 and TRBJ1-2, with 9 bases identical to TRBD1. V was pared by 5 bases and J by 7 bases, with 11 bases of the junction left unmatched. The V gene's germline CDR1 is MNHEY and CDR2 SMNVEV (reference sequence). This CDR3 region has 15 residues. For the CDR3, the DNA is TGTGCCAGCAGTCTAAGAGAGCAGGGACAGGGTGGCTACACCTTC. Protein product: CASSLREQGQGGYTF.

J is TRBJ1-4 and V is TRBV4-2; no firm D call. The CDR3 spans 17 residues. Germline values: CDR1 LGHNA, CDR2 YNFKEQ. V lost 5 bases, J lost 0 bases, and 16 bases lay in between. The CDR3 reads CASSEGIQRTTNEKLFF. The CDR3 DNA sequence: TGTGCCAGCAGCGAAGGGATACAGAGGACAACTAATGAAAAACTGTTTTTT.

The CDR3 DNA follows: TGCGCCAGCAGCCTGGGATCCGGGACACGGAATGAAAAACTGTTTTTT. This codes for CASSLGSGTRNEKLFF. The chain recombines TRBV4-3 with TRBJ1-4; tentative D call: TRBD1 (6 bases). From germline, CDR1 is LGHNA and CDR2 YSLEER. CDR3 size: 16 residues. The ends were cut back, 4 bases at V and 5 bases at J, with 17 bases in the middle.

The V call is TRBV7-2, the J call TRBJ1-1; D is perhaps TRBD1 (5 bases). Germline assignment: CDR1 SGHTA and CDR2 FQGNSA. V dropped 5 bases and J dropped 0 bases, with 10 bases sitting between them. CDR3 size: 14 residues. Here the CDR3 DNA reads TGTGCCAGCAGCCTCGACAGAATGAACACTGAAGCTTTCTTT. Its protein is CASSLDRMNTEAFF.

This clone is a singleton in its sample. This sequence joins TRBV7-9 and TRBJ1-4, with D unresolved. V was shortened by 5 bases and J by 3 bases, with 13 bases between the two germline ends. Per germline, CDR1 SEHNR and CDR2 FQNEAQ (reference sequence). The CDR3 runs 15 residues. The CDR3 loop is CASSLASPSNEKLFF. DNA of the CDR3: TGTGCCAGCAGCCTGGCCTCCCCCTCTAATGAAAAACTGTTTTTT.

The chain uses TRBV3-1 (or the pseudogene TRBV3-2) and TRBJ2-3; 9 nucleotides line up with TRBD2. CDR1 is LGHDT, CDR2 YNNKEL, per germline (reference sequence). Trimming at V came to 3 bases and at J to 3 bases, leaving 7 bases not matched to a gene. This CDR3 has 16 amino acids. In DNA, the CDR3 is TGTGCCAGCAGCCAGATAGCGGGAGCCAATACAGATACGCAGTATTTT. It encodes CASSQIAGANTDTQYF.

The genes are TRBV7-2 and TRBJ2-1; D is unclear. V was clipped by 5 bases and J by 10 bases, with 12 bases between them. The CDR3 totals 12 residues. Per the germline V gene, CDR1 is SGHTA and CDR2 is FQGNSA. CDR3 coding DNA: TGTGCCAGCAGCCCTGGAACGCGAGAGCAGTTCTTC. Its translation: CASSPGTREQFF.

This chain joins TRBV5-1 and TRBJ2-6; D possibly uses TRBD1 or TRBD2 (5 bases each). V gave up 3 bases and J gave up 2 bases, with 9 bases separating them. The CDR3 is 15 residues long. The germline V gene encodes CDR1 SGHRS and CDR2 YFSETQ. The CDR3 DNA reads TGCGCCAGCAGCTCGAGGGGAACTGGGGCCAACGTCCTGACTTTC. Translation: CASSSRGTGANVLTF.

The chain combines TRBV19 with TRBJ2-1, with a possible D match to TRBD2 (6 bases). This CDR3 comprises 17 residues. CDR1 LNHDA and CDR2 SQIVND come from the germline V gene (reference sequence). V lost 3 bases and J 5 bases, leaving 20 bases between the germline ends. The CDR3 nucleotides are TGTGCCAGTAGTATTGGGACCGGGACTCTGGGGGACAATGAGCAGTTCTTC. It is translated as CASSIGTGTLGDNEQFF.

The chain uses TRBV11-2 and TRBJ2-7; a weak D match, TRBD1 (5 bases). Looked up from germline, CDR1 is SGHAT and CDR2 is FQNNGV. The V end was cut by 1 base, the J end by 6 bases, with 10 bases between. This CDR3 is 13 amino acids long. The CDR3 DNA follows: TGTGCCAGCAGCTTAGGCCAGGGCGGCGAGCAGTACTTC. It specifies CASSLGQGGEQYF.

V and J are TRBV5-1 and TRBJ2-7, with 14 bases that match TRBD2. V lost 4 bases, J lost 0 bases, and 3 bases stayed unmatched. The CDR3 spans 16 residues. Germline values: CDR1 SGHRS, CDR2 YFSETQ. CDR3 bases: TGCGCCAGCAGCGACGGACTAGCGGGGGGCTCCTACGAGCAGTACTTC. It yields the protein CASSDGLAGGSYEQYF.

The V gene is TRBV23-1, the J gene TRBJ2-5; 8 positions agree with TRBD2. TRBV23-1 qualifies as an ORF whose function is uncertain. The CDR3 is 18 amino acids. Trimming removed 9 bases from V and 2 bases from J; junction bases left unmatched: 20. CDR3 sequence (DNA): TGCGCCAGAAGGGCGGGGGGCAGGACGATGGAGAGACAAGAGACCCAGTACTTC. It specifies CARRAGGRTMERQETQYF.

The genes are TRBV5-1 and TRBJ2-3, with a possible D match to TRBD1 (5 bases). V lost 2 bases, J lost 2 bases, and 9 bases lay in between. The CDR3 is made up of 14 amino acids. CDR1 is SGHRS and CDR2 is YFSETQ in the germline V gene. The CDR3 nucleotides are TGCGCCAGCAGCTTAGGACATATCACAGATACGCAGTATTTT. This codes for CASSLGHITDTQYF.

This chain uses TRBV13 with TRBJ1-2; D is uncertain. Trimming shortened V by 5 bases and J by 4 bases, and 17 bases separated the two germline ends. The CDR3 loop spans 15 amino acids. Per the germline V gene, CDR1 is PRHDT and CDR2 is FYEKMQ (reference sequence). CDR3 in amino acids: CASSQGGHLGYGYTF. CDR3 sequence (DNA): TGTGCCAGCAGCCAAGGAGGCCACCTTGGCTATGGCTACACCTTC.

The chain has TRBV5-4 and TRBJ2-1, with D hard to call. The CDR3 sequence is 13 residues long. Trimming left V 6 bases short and J 7 bases short, with 14 bases between. The germline V gene has CDR1 SGHNT and CDR2 YYREEE (reference sequence). The CDR3 loop is CASTQIGRNEQFF. The CDR3 DNA reads as TGTGCCAGCACCCAGATTGGCAGGAATGAGCAGTTCTTC.

V and J are TRBV7-3 and TRBJ2-1; 7 positions match TRBD1. Unmatched junction bases numbered 9, after V lost 3 bases and J lost 7 bases. CDR3 size: 15 residues. Germline V lookup: CDR1 SGHTA, CDR2 FQGTGA. CDR3 sequence (DNA): TGTGCCAGCAGCTTGTACGAGGGGGCGGAGAATGAGCAGTTCTTC. Encoded protein: CASSLYEGAENEQFF.

In this sample, this clone turned up once. J is TRBJ1-4 and V is TRBV11-2; D unclear. The germline V gene has CDR1 SGHAT and CDR2 FQNNGV. The CDR3 covers 12 residues. Trimming shortened V by 8 bases and J by 5 bases, and 9 bases separated the two germline ends. CDR3 nucleotide sequence: TGTGCCAGCGAGCTGGTGAATGAAAAACTGTTTTTT. This translates into CASELVNEKLFF.

The rearrangement joins TRBV19 to TRBJ1-1, with 11 bases aligning to TRBD1. Germline assignment: CDR1 LNHDA and CDR2 SQIVND (reference sequence). This CDR3 is 17 amino acids long. J lost 3 bases, V lost 4 bases, and 10 bases had no gene match. The CDR3: CASSTWTGGVWDTEAFF. Here the CDR3 DNA reads TGTGCCAGTAGTACCTGGACAGGGGGCGTCTGGGACACTGAAGCTTTCTTT.

The chain has TRBV3-1 (or the pseudogene TRBV3-2) and TRBJ1-5; 7 nucleotides match TRBD1. Germline values: CDR1 LGHDT, CDR2 YNNKEL (reference sequence). The V segment lost 2 bases and the J segment 7 bases; nucleotides outside the gene matches: 5. CDR3 length: 14 amino acids. Written as DNA, the CDR3 is TGTGCCAGCAGCCAAACCAACAGGGGACAGCCCCAGCATTTT. Encoded protein: CASSQTNRGQPQHF.

The V gene is TRBV28, the J gene TRBJ2-3; D might be TRBD1 (7 bases). The CDR3 extends over 13 amino acids. V was trimmed by 8 bases and J by 4 bases, leaving 13 bases between them. Germline values: CDR1 MDHEN, CDR2 SYDVKM. The DNA for the CDR3 is TGTGCCAGCGGACTCAGGGGGGCAGATACGCAGTATTTT. It specifies CASGLRGADTQYF.

The V gene is TRBV3-1 (or the pseudogene TRBV3-2), the J gene TRBJ2-1; D is ambiguous. The CDR3 contains 15 residues. Trimming left V 1 base short and J 7 bases short, with 14 bases between. Per germline, CDR1 LGHDT and CDR2 YNNKEL (reference sequence). This CDR3 reads CASSQVHLARNEQFF. The CDR3, as DNA: TGTGCCAGCAGCCAAGTACACCTCGCCAGGAATGAGCAGTTCTTC.

The chain couples TRBV30 to TRBJ1-4; 9 bases line up with TRBD1. Germline assignment: CDR1 GTSNPN and CDR2 SVGIG (reference sequence). V was pared by 1 base and J by 5 bases, with 11 bases of the junction left unmatched. This CDR3 has 17 amino acids. DNA for the CDR3: TGTGCCTGGAGTGCCGGGACAGGGACGGTGGAAAATGAAAAACTGTTTTTT. It yields the protein CAWSAGTGTVENEKLFF.

The chain carries TRBV28 and TRBJ2-7; 9 bases align to TRBD1. The germline CDR1 and CDR2 sequences are MDHEN and SYDVKM. V was pared by 1 base and J by 2 bases, with 6 bases of the junction left unmatched. CDR3 length equals 16 residues. Here the CDR3 DNA reads TGTGCCAGCAGTTTATTCGGGACAGGGCAAACCTACGAGCAGTACTTC. Translated, it gives CASSLFGTGQTYEQYF.

This clone has only one observation. V and J are TRBV18 and TRBJ2-1, with 11 bases that match TRBD2. The length of the CDR3 is 16 residues. The J segment lost 3 bases and the V segment lost 2 bases, leaving 3 bases of the junction unmatched. CDR1 and CDR2 from the germline V gene are KGHSH and LQKENI. The CDR3 DNA sequence: TGTGCCAGCTCACCAACTCTAGCGGGAGGCTACAATGAGCAGTTCTTC. This gives the protein CASSPTLAGGYNEQFF.

The V call is TRBV5-4, the J call TRBJ2-1; D might be TRBD1 or TRBD2, each matching 5 bases. CDR1 is SGHNT, CDR2 YYREEE, per germline (reference sequence). The CDR3 totals 15 residues. Trimming took off 1 base at V and 6 bases at J, with 14 bases between the two ends. CDR3 nucleotide sequence: TGTGCCAGCAGCTTGAGTCAGGGAGTGGCCAATGAGCAGTTCTTC. Protein product: CASSLSQGVANEQFF.

V is TRBV6-5 and J is TRBJ1-4, with D unresolved. The CDR3 length is 16 residues. CDR1 and CDR2 (germline): MNHEY, SVGAGI. Trimming left V 0 bases short and J 4 bases short, with 12 bases between. The CDR3 DNA sequence: TGTGCCAGCAGTTACTCGTGGCCCAACTTTAATGAAAAACTGTTTTTT. Encoded protein: CASSYSWPNFNEKLFF.

The rearrangement uses TRBV19 and TRBJ2-5; TRBD1 might be the D (7 bases). The V and J ends lost 3 bases and 1 base respectively, with 24 bases between them. CDR1 is LNHDA, CDR2 SQIVND, per germline (reference sequence). The CDR3 has 19 residues. CDR3 coding DNA: TGTGCCAGTAGTATGGCGGGACAGTCTCTAGTTACTGGCCAAGAGACCCAGTACTTC. Translation gives CASSMAGQSLVTGQETQYF.